A selection of T cell receptor beta chains follows, all from one sample in a study of CXCR3-negative and CXCR3-positive naive CD8 T cells. After re-calling the 5' RACE reads, TCRdb lists one entry per CDR3 protein, DNA absent. Found here are approximately 56,000 distinct CDR3 sequences; the top ten clones hold 20% to 25%. The sequenced material came from memory CD8+ T cells from blood. The receptors shown here come from a human donor in good health. Some clones in this sample may be carry-over from other donors' samples. Each CDR3 is given with its conserved first and last residue. Fields, in order: J gene, V gene, clone size, CDR3 length, CDR3 protein. Expanded clones get a size class; other rows say once, few or many, or leave the size out.

J: TRBJ2-7
V: TRBV20-1
size: .
length: 15
CDR3: CSASKGRGASREQYF

J: TRBJ2-1
V: TRBV5-1
size: .
length: 15
CDR3: CASSTSGGAGNEQFF

J: TRBJ2-7
V: TRBV5-6
size: .
length: 14
CDR3: CASSPGTGNYEQYF

J: TRBJ1-1
V: TRBV13
size: medium-sized
length: 16
CDR3: CASSPTQGWGGTEAFF

J: TRBJ2-2
V: TRBV7-3
size: .
length: 15
CDR3: CASSLGLSTTGELFF

J: TRBJ2-1
V: TRBV7-3
size: .
length: 13
CDR3: CASSFGGNNEQFF

J: TRBJ2-5
V: TRBV3-1
size: .
length: 13
CDR3: CASSQDSGETQYF

J: TRBJ2-1
V: TRBV12-3/TRBV12-4
size: .
length: 14
CDR3: CASSFSTAYNEQFF

J: TRBJ2-7
V: TRBV28
size: .
length: 17
CDR3: CASSLLGPAGVTYEQYF

J: TRBJ2-1
V: TRBV28
size: .
length: 14
CDR3: CASISKRAGNEQFF

J: TRBJ2-1
V: TRBV6-4
size: .
length: 15
CDR3: CASSDSWGGYNEQFF

J: TRBJ1-4
V: TRBV19
size: .
length: 15
CDR3: CASSSSDLANEKLFF

J: TRBJ2-1
V: TRBV20-1
size: .
length: 11
CDR3: CSARNYNEQLF

J: TRBJ1-4
V: TRBV27
size: .
length: 14
CDR3: CASSLRRGGEKLFF

J: TRBJ2-7
V: TRBV29-1
size: .
length: 16
CDR3: CSVVPGTGGIGDEQYF

J: TRBJ2-3
V: TRBV12-3/TRBV12-4
size: .
length: 16
CDR3: CASSSRHEASTDTQYF

J: TRBJ1-6
V: TRBV18
size: .
length: 16
CDR3: CASSLESSSYNSPLHF

J: TRBJ2-3
V: TRBV6-5
size: .
length: 16
CDR3: CASSYSRQVLTDTQYF